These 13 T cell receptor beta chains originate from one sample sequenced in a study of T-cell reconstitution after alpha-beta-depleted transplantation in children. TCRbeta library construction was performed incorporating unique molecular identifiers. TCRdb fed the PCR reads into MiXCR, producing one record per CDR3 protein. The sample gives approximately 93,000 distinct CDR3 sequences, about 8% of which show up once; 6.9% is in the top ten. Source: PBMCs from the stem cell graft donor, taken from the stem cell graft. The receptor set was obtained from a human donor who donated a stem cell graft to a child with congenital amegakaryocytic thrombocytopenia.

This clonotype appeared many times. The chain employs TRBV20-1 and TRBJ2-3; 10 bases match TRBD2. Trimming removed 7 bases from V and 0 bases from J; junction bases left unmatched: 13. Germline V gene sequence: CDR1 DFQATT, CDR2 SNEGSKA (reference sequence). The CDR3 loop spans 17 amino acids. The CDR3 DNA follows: TGCAGTGGGACCGTAGCGGGAGGAATCTTTAGCACAGATACGCAGTATTTT. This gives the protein CSGTVAGGIFSTDTQYF.

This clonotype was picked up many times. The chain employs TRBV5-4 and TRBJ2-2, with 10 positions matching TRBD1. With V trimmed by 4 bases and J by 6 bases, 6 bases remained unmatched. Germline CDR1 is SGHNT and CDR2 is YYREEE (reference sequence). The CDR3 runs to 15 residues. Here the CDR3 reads CASSTDRGSSGELFF. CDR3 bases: TGTGCCAGCAGCACGGACAGGGGGTCATCCGGGGAGCTGTTTTTT.

The CDR3 DNA is TGTGCCAGCAGTGCCGGGACAGGGGAAAAGAATGAGCAGTTCTTC. It translates to CASSAGTGEKNEQFF. This chain links TRBV28 with TRBJ2-1; 10 positions agree with TRBD1. V shed 5 bases and J 7 bases; nucleotides not matched to a gene: 8. CDR1 is MDHEN, CDR2 SYDVKM, per germline. There are 15 residues in the CDR3.

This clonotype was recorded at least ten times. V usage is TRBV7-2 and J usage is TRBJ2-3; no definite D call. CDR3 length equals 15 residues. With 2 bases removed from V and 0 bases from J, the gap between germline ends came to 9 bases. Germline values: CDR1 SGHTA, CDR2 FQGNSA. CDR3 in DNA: TGTGCCAGCAGCTTACTCGGTACTAGCACAGATACGCAGTATTTT. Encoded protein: CASSLLGTSTDTQYF.

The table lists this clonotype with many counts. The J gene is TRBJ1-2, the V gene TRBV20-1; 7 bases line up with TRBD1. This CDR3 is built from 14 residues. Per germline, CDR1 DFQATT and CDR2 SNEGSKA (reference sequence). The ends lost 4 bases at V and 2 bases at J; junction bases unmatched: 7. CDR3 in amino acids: CSAKDRRNNYGYTF. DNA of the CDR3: TGCAGTGCTAAGGACAGGCGAAACAACTATGGCTACACCTTC.

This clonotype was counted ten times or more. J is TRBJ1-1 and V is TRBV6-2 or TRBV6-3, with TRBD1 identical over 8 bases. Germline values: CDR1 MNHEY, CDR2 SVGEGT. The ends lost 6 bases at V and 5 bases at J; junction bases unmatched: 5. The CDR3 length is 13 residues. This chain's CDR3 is CASSDRGRTEAFF. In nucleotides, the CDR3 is TGTGCCAGCAGCGACAGGGGACGTACTGAAGCTTTCTTT.

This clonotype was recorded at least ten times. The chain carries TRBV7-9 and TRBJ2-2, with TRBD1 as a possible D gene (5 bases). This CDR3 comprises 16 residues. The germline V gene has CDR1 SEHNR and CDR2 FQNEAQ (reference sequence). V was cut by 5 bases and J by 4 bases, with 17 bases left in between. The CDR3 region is CASSPPSRAGTGELFF. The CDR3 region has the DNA TGTGCCAGCAGCCCCCCCAGCAGGGCCGGCACCGGGGAGCTGTTTTTT.

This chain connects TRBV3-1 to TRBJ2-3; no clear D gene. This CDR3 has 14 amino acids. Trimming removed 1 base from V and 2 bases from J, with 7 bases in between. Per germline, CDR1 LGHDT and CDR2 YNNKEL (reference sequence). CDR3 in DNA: TGTGCCAGCAGCCAAGCTGAGGTCACAGATACGCAGTATTTT. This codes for CASSQAEVTDTQYF.

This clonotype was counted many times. The chain's CDR3 is CSARSPGLAEEQYF. The CDR3 DNA follows: TGCAGTGCTAGGTCCCCGGGACTAGCGGAAGAGCAGTACTTC. The chain joins TRBV20-1 to TRBJ2-7; 11 nucleotides line up with TRBD2. Germline trimming cut 3 bases from V and 7 bases from J; bases unmatched to any gene: 8. The CDR3 extends over 14 amino acids. Germline-derived CDR1 and CDR2 are DFQATT and SNEGSKA (reference sequence).

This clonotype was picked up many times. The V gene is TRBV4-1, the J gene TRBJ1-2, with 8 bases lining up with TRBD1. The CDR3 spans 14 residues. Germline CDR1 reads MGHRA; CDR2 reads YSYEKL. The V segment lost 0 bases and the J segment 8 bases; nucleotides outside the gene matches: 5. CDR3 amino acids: CASSQDGRQGGYTF. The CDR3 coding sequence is TGCGCCAGCAGCCAAGACGGACGACAGGGGGGCTACACCTTC.

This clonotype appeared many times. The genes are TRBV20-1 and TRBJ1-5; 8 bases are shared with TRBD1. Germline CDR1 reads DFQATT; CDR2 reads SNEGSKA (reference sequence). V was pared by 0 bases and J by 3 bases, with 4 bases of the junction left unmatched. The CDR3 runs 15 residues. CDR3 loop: CSAREQGANNQPQHF. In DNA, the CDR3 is TGCAGTGCTAGAGAGCAGGGGGCGAACAATCAGCCCCAGCATTTT.

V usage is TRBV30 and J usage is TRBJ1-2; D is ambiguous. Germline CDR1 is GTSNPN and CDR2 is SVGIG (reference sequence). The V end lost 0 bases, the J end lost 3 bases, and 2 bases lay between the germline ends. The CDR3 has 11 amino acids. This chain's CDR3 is CAWSVHYGYTF. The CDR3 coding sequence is TGTGCCTGGAGTGTACACTATGGCTACACCTTC.

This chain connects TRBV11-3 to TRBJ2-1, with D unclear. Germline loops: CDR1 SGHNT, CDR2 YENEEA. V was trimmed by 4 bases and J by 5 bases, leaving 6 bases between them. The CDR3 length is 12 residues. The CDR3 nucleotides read TGTGCCAGCAGCTCTGAAAACAATGAGCAGTTCTTC. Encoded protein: CASSSENNEQFF.